Below, 21 T cell receptor beta chains from the same sample are listed, as sequenced in a study of breast tumors, draining lymph nodes, adjacent tissues. Samples came from axillary lymph nodes draining the breast cancer. TCRdb reprocessed the multiplex PCR reads with MiXCR, giving one entry per CDR3 protein. The sample records roughly 100,000 distinct CDR3 sequences, about 30% being singletons. Sequencing was carried out using axillary lymph node tissue. The receptor set was obtained from a female donor with breast cancer. Some clones in this sample may be carry-over from other donors' samples.

About this clonotype itself: One junction end does not reproduce the germline sequence, and a read error may be involved. The CDR3 coding sequence is TGTGCCAGCAGTCCCCCCTACAACGAGCAGTTCTTC. It is translated as CASSPPYNEQFF. The chain combines TRBV2 with TRBJ2-1; D gene ambiguous. The germline gives CDR1 SNHLY, CDR2 FYNNEI. The CDR3 loop spans 12 amino acids.

This clonotype was detected many times. CDR3 amino acids: CSGFQVNEQFF. The DNA of the CDR3 is TGCAGTGGGTTCCAGGTGAATGAGCAGTTCTTC. The chain couples TRBV20-1 to TRBJ2-1; D gene ambiguous. Germline V gives CDR1 DFQATT, CDR2 SNEGSKA (reference sequence). V dropped 7 bases and J dropped 7 bases, with 11 bases sitting between them. The CDR3 is 11 amino acids.

Ten or more counts support this clonotype. Its ends do not fully match the called genes, so a read error is possible. The rearrangement joins TRBV12-5 to TRBJ2-5, with 8 bases that match TRBD1. CDR1 is LGHNT, CDR2 FRNRAP, per germline. The CDR3 is 11 residues long. The chain's CDR3 is CGGQGRETQYF. The CDR3 DNA reads as TGCGGCGGACAGGGTAGAGAGACCCAGTACTTC.

Worth noting for this clonotype: Mismatch with germline at one junction end may stem from a read error. The chain links TRBV12-3 or TRBV12-4 to TRBJ2-1; D is unresolved. This CDR3 has 11 residues. The CDR3 loop reads CASNRLNEQSF. The CDR3 DNA sequence: TGTGCCAGCAACCGCCTCAATGAGCAGTCCTTC.

Worth noting for this clonotype: It may be a read error: a sequence one base away is much more abundant. V is TRBV7-9 and J is TRBJ1-2, with 7 bases that match TRBD1. V trimming: 11 bases; J trimming: 8 bases; junction bases outside the gene matches: 35. The CDR3 has 20 residues. CDR1 is SEHNR, CDR2 FQNEAQ, per germline (reference sequence). CDR3 DNA sequence: TGTGCCTGGAGTTCACCCCCCAGGGGGGCAGGGCGCAGGGTGGTGGTCGGCTACACCTTC. Translation gives CAWSSPPRGAGRRVVVGYTF.

This chain links TRBV7-8 with TRBJ1-6; 8 nucleotides match TRBD1. V lost 3 bases to trimming and J lost 6 bases; unmatched junction nucleotides: 1. This CDR3 comprises 14 residues. CDR1 is SGHVS, CDR2 FQNEAQ, per germline. As DNA, the CDR3 is TGTGCCAGCAGCTTGGACAGGGTTAATTCACCCCTCCACTTT. Amino acids: CASSLDRVNSPLHF.

This clonotype has more than one count but fewer than ten. The V and J genes are TRBV20-1 and TRBJ2-7, with 11 bases aligning to TRBD2. The CDR3 spans 14 residues. The junction had 7 bases not matched to a gene; V was cut back by 6 bases and J by 3 bases. CDR1 is DFQATT and CDR2 is SNEGSKA in the germline V gene (reference sequence). CDR3 bases: TGCAGTGCCTTAACCGGGACTAGCGGCTACGAGCAGTACTTC. Translated, it gives CSALTGTSGYEQYF.

Turning to this clonotype: This may be a read error: a much more frequent sequence differs by one nucleotide. The J gene is TRBJ1-2, the V gene TRBV20-1; D gene ambiguous. The CDR3 has 13 residues. Germline V gene lookup returns CDR1 DFQATT and CDR2 SNEGSKA (reference sequence). CDR3 DNA: TGCAGTGCTAGAGATCGGCAGTCCTATGCCTACACCTTC. Translated: CSARDRQSYAYTF.

The sample holds many counts of this clonotype. The chain employs TRBV7-2 and TRBJ2-2, with 11 bases aligning to TRBD2. Trimming cost V 5 bases and J 8 bases; bases outside gene matches: 10. This CDR3 comprises 16 residues. Germline assignment: CDR1 SGHTA and CDR2 FQGNSA. The CDR3 sequence is CASSLNLLAGAGELFF. CDR3 sequence (DNA): TGTGCCAGCAGCCTCAACTTACTAGCGGGGGCTGGGGAGCTGTTTTTT.

The table lists this clonotype with many counts. The chain links TRBV20-1 to TRBJ2-6; TRBD1 matches at 7 bases. The CDR3 has 16 residues. Per germline, CDR1 DFQATT and CDR2 SNEGSKA (reference sequence). Trimming removed 4 bases from V and 4 bases from J; junction bases left unmatched: 10. The CDR3 is CSATEGATSGANVLTF. The CDR3 bases are TGCAGTGCTACTGAGGGGGCAACGAGCGGGGCCAACGTCCTGACTTTC.

This clonotype was recorded many times. A clone one base away is much larger, so this may be a read error. The V call is TRBV6-1, the J call TRBJ2-2; D may be TRBD1 or TRBD2 (5 bases each). CDR3 size: 15 residues. With 5 bases removed from V and 3 bases from J, the gap between germline ends came to 13 bases. Looked up from germline, CDR1 is MNHNS and CDR2 is SASEGT. As DNA, the CDR3 is TGTGCCAGCAGTCAACGGGACGGGGACACCGGGGAGCTGTTTTTT. Residues: CASSQRDGDTGELFF.

The chain combines TRBV2 with TRBJ1-5; D gene unclear. This CDR3 has 15 residues. Trimming shortened V by 3 bases and J by 11 bases, and 20 bases separated the two germline ends. Germline CDR1 and CDR2: SNHLY and FYNNEI. The CDR3 sequence is CASSEYGQRKQTQHF. CDR3 sequence (DNA): TGTGCCAGCAGTGAGTACGGGCAGCGAAAACAGACCCAGCATTTT.

This clonotype was counted between two and nine times. The chain uses TRBV6-5 and TRBJ2-5, with a weak D call TRBD1 (6 bases). Germline CDR1 reads MNHEY; CDR2 reads SVGAGI. V lost 5 bases to trimming and J lost 5 bases, with 21 bases between them. The CDR3 is made up of 16 amino acids. CDR3 region: CASSPSVGALLETQYF. DNA for the CDR3: TGTGCCAGCAGTCCTTCTGTGGGGGCGCTCTTGGAGACCCAGTACTTC.

This clonotype was seen at least ten times. The V gene is TRBV28, the J gene TRBJ1-2; maybe TRBD1 (6 bases). The CDR3 has 16 amino acids. With 4 bases removed from V and 5 bases from J, the gap between germline ends came to 20 bases. The germline CDR1 and CDR2 sequences are MDHEN and SYDVKM. CDR3 residues: CASSSTSGGRPYGYTF. The CDR3 DNA sequence: TGTGCCAGCAGTTCCACATCCGGGGGCCGACCATATGGCTACACCTTC.

The chain combines TRBV11-2 with TRBJ2-3; D not certain. The V end was cut by 8 bases, the J end by 5 bases, with 20 bases between. Germline loops: CDR1 SGHAT, CDR2 FQNNGV. CDR3 length: 15 amino acids. The CDR3 loop reads CASRFGPAFGDTQYF. DNA of the CDR3: TGTGCCAGCCGTTTCGGGCCTGCCTTTGGAGATACGCAGTATTTT.

In this sample, this clonotype turned up many times. The J gene is TRBJ2-1, the V gene TRBV9; 8 bases are a match to TRBD1. This CDR3 is 15 amino acids long. Trimming took 3 bases from V and 1 from J; bases not matched to a gene: 3. Germline loops: CDR1 SGDLS, CDR2 YYNGEE. The CDR3 loop reads CASSGTGGSYNEQFF. CDR3 in DNA: TGTGCCAGCAGCGGTACAGGGGGTTCCTACAATGAGCAGTTCTTC.

This clonotype was recorded many times. This sequence joins TRBV19 and TRBJ2-4, with unresolved D. Trimming removed 4 bases from V and 0 bases from J, with 7 bases in between. The CDR3 totals 14 residues. Germline CDR1 reads LNHDA; CDR2 reads SQIVND (reference sequence). This CDR3 reads CASSTTSAKNIQYF. CDR3 DNA: TGTGCCAGTAGTACTACATCAGCCAAAAACATTCAGTACTTC.

In its sample, this clonotype was seen many times. V usage is TRBV25-1 and J usage is TRBJ2-5; a possible D gene is TRBD1 (6 bases). The CDR3 runs 16 residues. The germline CDR1 and CDR2 sequences are MGHDK and SYGVNS. The germline V and J ends were trimmed by 1 base and 1 base, with 13 bases remaining between them. CDR3: CASSEFGKDSQETQYF. The DNA for the CDR3 is TGTGCCAGCAGTGAATTCGGGAAGGACAGCCAAGAGACCCAGTACTTC.

A note on this clonotype: With a much larger clone just one base away, this may be a read error. Because the CDR3 is missing its conserved closing phenylalanine or tryptophan, this is likely a read error. The gene calls are TRBV27 and TRBJ2-3; TRBD2 aligns across 11 bases. The CDR3 consists of 15 residues. Per the germline V gene, CDR1 is MNHEY and CDR2 is SMNVEV (reference sequence). The V and J ends lost 7 bases and 3 bases, in that order; junction bases with no gene match: 6. This chain's CDR3 is CASNKLAGVTDTQYV. The CDR3, as DNA: TGTGCCAGCAATAAACTAGCGGGAGTTACAGATACGCAGTATGTT.

This clonotype was counted only a few times. The gene calls are TRBV14 and TRBJ1-1; 7 bases align to TRBD1. The CDR3 has 15 amino acids. Germline V CDR1 and CDR2: SGHDN, FVKESK. The trim removed 5 bases at V and 3 bases at J, leaving 9 bases unmatched. CDR3 sequence (DNA): TGTGCCAGCAGCTTAATAGGGGGCGCAGACACTGAAGCTTTCTTT. Encoded protein: CASSLIGGADTEAFF. Together with reference TRBV14 and TRBJ1-1, the CDR3 gives the full variable domain: EAGVTQFPSHSVIEKGQTVTLRCDPISGHDNLYWYRRVMGKEIKFLLHFVKESKQDESGMPNNRFLAERTGGTYSTLKVQPAELEDSGVYFCASSLIGGADTEAFFGQGTRLTVV.

This clonotype was recorded many times. The rearrangement uses TRBV19 and TRBJ2-5; D is uncertain. Germline-derived CDR1 and CDR2 are LNHDA and SQIVND (reference sequence). The V and J ends lost 7 bases and 0 bases respectively, with 6 bases between them. The CDR3 spans 12 residues. Written as DNA, the CDR3 is TGTGCCAGTATCTGGTACCAAGAGACCCAGTACTTC. Amino acids: CASIWYQETQYF.